This is a list of T cell receptor beta chains from one sample in a study of blood T cell repertoires in COVID-19. The protocol was immunoSEQ multiplex PCR, while the TCRdb copy is restricted to in-frame clones and leaves out a portion. The top ten clones hold around 13% of a sample with some 280,000 clones, roughly 90% of them seen once. The sample taken for sequencing was peripheral blood. The receptors derive from a woman in her sixties or seventies with acute or convalescent COVID-19. The conserved cysteine and the conserved F or W are not part of the CDR3 here.

cdr3_aa | j_call | v_call
ASSLERGAGSYNEQF | TRBJ2-1 | TRBV27
ASSYSAGIETQY | TRBJ2-5 | TRBV6-5
ASSRGFRQPQH | TRBJ1-5 | TRBV28
ASSPGQGSWGYT | TRBJ1-2 | TRBV19
ASSIQGLGYT | TRBJ1-2 | TRBV19
ASRGTGESEQY | TRBJ2-7 | TRBV6-5
ATSDWTSGNTGELF | TRBJ2-2 | TRBV24-1
AISETPGQGARGYT | TRBJ1-2 | TRBV10-3
AWTPTDRSNYGYT | TRBJ1-2 | TRBV30
ASSGGGQPQH | TRBJ1-5 | TRBV7-2
ASKWGQGASETQY | TRBJ2-5 | TRBV5-1
ASSAGGMAF | TRBJ1-1 | TRBV9
ASSPGDGYT | TRBJ1-2 | TRBV6-5